The 5 T cell receptor beta chains below were found in one sample sequenced in a study of blood T cell repertoires in COVID-19. TCRdb's copy holds only in-frame clones and misses some; the assay was immunoSEQ multiplex PCR. The sample shows around 380,000 clones, around 87% of them seen only once. The specimen was PBMCs or T cells enriched from blood (not recorded which). These receptors were collected from a man younger than 45 who had recovered from COVID-19.

This rearrangement joins TRBV12-3 or TRBV12-4 to TRBJ2-2, with D tentatively TRBD2 (5 bases). The CDR3 loop spans 13 amino acids. Trimming removed 11 bases at V and 2 bases at J, with 12 bases between. As DNA, the CDR3 is TGTGCCGCATATCGGGGAAACACCGGGGAGCTGTTTTTT. Translating gives CAAYRGNTGELFF.

The rearrangement joins TRBV4-3 to TRBJ1-1, with TRBD1 identical over 9 bases. Germline V lookup: CDR1 LGHNA, CDR2 YSLEER. The CDR3 contains 14 residues. The trim removed 2 bases at V and 6 bases at J, leaving 4 bases unmatched. Here the CDR3 reads CASSQPQGAAEAFF. CDR3 DNA sequence: TGCGCCAGCAGCCAACCACAGGGGGCGGCTGAAGCTTTCTTT.

The chain employs TRBV6-2 or TRBV6-3 and TRBJ1-1; 7 bases line up with TRBD1. The CDR3 runs 15 residues. Germline V CDR1 and CDR2: MNHEY, SVGEGT. Trimming removed 6 bases from V and 0 bases from J; junction bases left unmatched: 7. The CDR3 is CASSRTGTMNTEAFF. CDR3 nucleotide sequence: TGTGCCAGCAGCCGGACAGGAACAATGAACACTGAAGCTTTCTTT.

This clone has a single count. The chain combines TRBV3-1 (or the pseudogene TRBV3-2) with TRBJ1-2; D is undetermined. This CDR3 has 16 amino acids. Trimming left V 0 bases short and J 5 bases short, with 16 bases between. In germline, CDR1 is LGHDT, CDR2 YNNKEL (reference sequence). The CDR3: CASSQDPASGGYGYTF. The CDR3 DNA sequence: TGTGCCAGCAGCCAAGACCCCGCTTCGGGAGGGTATGGCTACACCTTC.

This chain links TRBV6-5 with TRBJ2-5, with TRBD1 as a possible D gene (6 bases). The CDR3 runs 12 residues. Between the trimmed V and J ends, which lost 7 bases and 2 bases, there was a span of 8 bases. CDR1 is MNHEY, CDR2 SVGAGI, per germline. CDR3 nucleotide sequence: TGTGCCAGCAACAGGGTACAAGAGACCCAGTACTTC. Translation: CASNRVQETQYF.